This entry concerns a single T cell receptor beta chain. It lacks a known antigen. The input lacks base qualities; no much larger clone sits a single base away. A single peripheral blood draw of around 0.11 L on average was collected from each donor into heparinised tubes. A BD FACSAria II and a panel including CD45RO, CCR7, CD25, CD127, CD95 and CD27 were used to sort naive, central memory, regulatory and stem cell-like memory CD4+ T cells. A purity above 95% was achieved for all sorted populations. PBMCs were separated immediately by Lymphoprep density gradient centrifugation and were stained directly, without being cultured. So that batch effects would be minimized, each experiment stained and sorted samples in pairs, pairing one healthy donor with one patient. The source of the sample is a study of beta chain features in type 1 diabetes (dated by TCRdb to the late 2010s). Background on the whole study: No differences in mean age, gender distribution, total cell number or subset yield were found between patients and healthy donors. Across all samples, approximately 98,000,000 sorted cells were examined, and cell number per subset correlated strongly with RNA yield. The study compared TCRB repertoires of sorted circulating CD4+ T cell subsets between recently diagnosed type 1 diabetes patients and matched healthy donors. Naive and central memory subsets were obtained from all 30 or so donors, but regulatory and stem cell-like memory subsets were isolated from only 8 patients and roughly eight healthy donors. On the study overall, not on this receptor specifically: Because cDNA was sequenced instead of genomic DNA, activated cells with high expression could be over-represented, although the groups did not differ in activation or CD3 levels. Naive, central memory and regulatory TCRB repertoires appeared more similar among patients than among healthy donors. At VDJ recombination sites, type 1 diabetes patients had fewer insertions and more deleted nucleotides, which implies abnormalities in thymic rearrangement. Type 1 diabetes patients showed a moderate but significant shortening of TCRB CDR3 length in all four CD4+ subsets. Because the HLA sub-analyses included only small numbers of individuals, any influence of HLA type on TCRB rearrangement was left unresolved. Shorter templates might be favored by PCR, yet because patient and control samples were amplified and corrected together, any such skew would affect both groups equally.

The entire isolated RNA was reverse transcribed using the High Capacity cDNA Reverse Transcription Kit, and thus expressed TCRB transcripts were sequenced. Deep immunoSEQ sequencing was performed on naive, central memory and regulatory T cell samples, with an average of around 3.5 million total reads per sample. Sorted cells were lysed in RLT buffer, and RNA was extracted using DNase-treated RNeasy Micro or Mini kits according to cell number. To prevent cross-contamination, every cell subset was processed on its own, while patient and healthy donor samples were processed together. The immunoSEQ multiplex PCR was used to amplify TCRB sequences from cDNA, generating 87-bp fragments that spanned the CDR3 region. Sequencing of the amplicons was performed on the Illumina HiSeq platform. In the original analysis: PCR bias was corrected computationally using synthetic template baselines, and reads within Hamming distance 2 were collapsed, with unmergeable singletons discarded. By aligning reads against IMGT, V, D and J genes, CDR3 length, and insertions or deletions at six rearrangement sites were assigned. Clonotype counts were normalized to sorted cell number within each subset before computing true diversity and Gini coefficients with the tcR R package. Repertoire sharing was quantified using the overlap coefficient calculated on TCRB nucleotide sequences. This immuneACCESS table, as held by TCRdb, lists in-frame sequences with V and J called but not all clones. Of the missing ones, under half trace to an unresolved V gene in checked studies; the others have no known cause. Clone size and the V and J calls come from that table; the DNA yielded D and trimming. The table for this sample lists about 38,000 clones; roughly 67% of them were counted only once. 2% to 2.5% of the sample is in the top ten clones.

Looking up the germline V gene yields CDR1 ENHRY and CDR2 SYGVKD. V is shortened by 4 bases, J by 3 bases, and the region joining them spans 10 bases. The CDR3, cysteine through phenylalanine, is 14 amino acids long. This entry keeps only the CDR3 DNA: 42 bases, framed from base 1. Sequenced input: Tregs from blood. The cell subset or site label corresponds to: regulatory CD4+ T cells. The source of this sequence is a woman between 25 and 40 years old in good health. The chain is made from TRBV10-3 and TRBJ2-1, with a weak D call of TRBD2 (5 bases match). Read as DNA, the sequence is TGTGCCATCAGTGCCGCAGGAGGCTACAATGAGCAGTTCTTC. Translated, this gives CAISAAGGYNEQFF.